This passage covers 19 T cell receptor beta chains from one sample sequenced in a study of cytomegalovirus exposure and HLA in healthy donors. The PCR used 60 Vbeta and 13 Jbeta primers. The assay was immunoSEQ multiplex PCR, and TCRdb's table has in-frame clones only and misses some. The repertoire includes a few hundred thousand clones, about 80% of them detected once, and 0.58% sits in the top ten. The sequencing sample was made of PBMCs. These receptors all stem from a woman in her 40s in good health and CMV-seronegative.

The DNA for the CDR3 is TGTGCCAGCAGCTTGAAGAGGAACACTGAAGCTTTCTTT. It codes for CASSLKRNTEAFF. The genes are TRBV7-2 and TRBJ1-1; no definite D call. Germline-derived CDR1 and CDR2 are SGHTA and FQGNSA. The CDR3 runs 13 residues. V gave up 3 bases and J gave up 1 base, with 6 bases separating them. Looking up the rest from reference TRBV7-2 and TRBJ1-1 gives the full variable domain: GAGVSQSPSNKVTEKGKDVELRCDPISGHTALYWYRQSLGQGLEFLIYFQGNSAPDKSGLPSDRFSAERTGGSVSTLTIQRTQQEDSAVYLCASSLKRNTEAFFGQGTRLTVV.

V and J are TRBV5-1 and TRBJ2-1; TRBD2 matches at 7 bases. Germline CDR1 SGHRS, CDR2 YFSETQ. The CDR3 is 16 amino acids. The J segment lost 2 bases and the V segment lost 2 bases, leaving 7 bases of the junction unmatched. The CDR3: CASSFGSGNTYNEQFF. In nucleotides, the CDR3 is TGCGCCAGCAGCTTTGGGAGCGGGAATACCTACAATGAGCAGTTCTTC.

This chain uses TRBV5-8 with TRBJ1-3; D ambiguous. This CDR3 has 13 amino acids. The V gene's germline CDR1 is SGHTS and CDR2 YDEGEE. V dropped 0 bases and J dropped 9 bases, with 10 bases sitting between them. CDR3 in DNA: TGTGCCAGCAGCTTGGGGCAAATGGCCACCATATATTTT. It yields the protein CASSLGQMATIYF. Drawing the rest from reference TRBV5-8 and TRBJ1-3, the complete variable domain is EAGVTQSPTHLIKTRGQQATLRCSPISGHTSVYWYQQALGLGLQFLLWYDEGEERNRGNFPPRFSGRQFPNYSSELNVNALELEDSALYLCASSLGQMATIYFGEGSWLTVV.

CDR3 protein: CASSPSVGSNQPQHF. The CDR3 DNA sequence: TGTGCCAGCTCACCGAGCGTCGGGAGCAATCAGCCCCAGCATTTT. This rearrangement joins TRBV18 to TRBJ1-5, with no clear D. Germline V gene data show CDR1 as KGHSH and CDR2 as LQKENI. The CDR3 is 15 amino acids. Trimming took 3 bases from V and 1 from J, leaving 10 bases between them.

The V call is TRBV2, the J call TRBJ2-2, with TRBD2 matching 8 bases. Germline V CDR1 and CDR2: SNHLY, FYNNEI. Trimming took 7 bases from V and 1 from J; bases not matched to a gene: 8. The CDR3 spans 16 residues. In DNA form, the CDR3 reads TGTGCCAGCAAGGGAGCGGGGGTCATGAACACCGGGGAGCTGTTTTTT. This sequence encodes CASKGAGVMNTGELFF.

The chain recombines TRBV19 with TRBJ2-3; 7 positions agree with TRBD2. The V gene end was trimmed by 10 bases and the J gene end by 5 bases; junction bases not matched to a gene: 15. CDR1 is LNHDA and CDR2 is SQIVND in the germline V gene (reference sequence). The CDR3 runs 15 residues. CDR3 residues: CATQRLSGDKDTQYF. CDR3 bases: TGTGCCACCCAACGACTGAGCGGGGATAAAGATACGCAGTATTTT.

The chain carries TRBV5-1 and TRBJ2-7; D is possibly TRBD1 (6 bases). Germline assignment: CDR1 SGHRS and CDR2 YFSETQ. Between the trimmed V and J ends, which lost 0 bases and 6 bases, there was a span of 19 bases. The CDR3 runs to 16 residues. Here the CDR3 DNA reads TGCGCCAGCAGCTTGGGATCCGTGGACAGCATTGCCGAGCAGTACTTC. Translation gives CASSLGSVDSIAEQYF.

The chain recombines TRBV27 with TRBJ1-6, with 8 positions matching TRBD1. V shed 6 bases and J 7 bases; nucleotides not matched to a gene: 8. The CDR3 sequence is 15 residues long. Per germline, CDR1 MNHEY and CDR2 SMNVEV (reference sequence). The CDR3 is CASSPTQGANSPLHF. As DNA, the CDR3 is TGTGCCAGCAGCCCAACTCAGGGGGCCAATTCACCCCTCCACTTT.

The chain employs TRBV6-6 and TRBJ2-7, with D unclear. Between the trimmed V and J ends, which lost 8 bases and 1 base, there was a span of 15 bases. The length of the CDR3 is 14 residues. Germline CDR1 and CDR2: MNHNY and SVGAGI (reference sequence). Here the CDR3 reads CASALLSDSYEQYF. The DNA for the CDR3 is TGTGCCAGCGCCCTACTGAGCGATTCCTACGAGCAGTACTTC.

The chain couples TRBV21-1 to TRBJ1-5; the DNA was not compared with TRBD1, the D call given in the table. TRBV21-1 counts as a pseudogene. The CDR3 consists of 11 residues. CDR3 in amino acids: CASSKWTESLF. As DNA, the CDR3 is TGTGCCAGCAGCAAATGGACAGAGAGCCTTTTT.

The chain uses TRBV29-1 and TRBJ2-1, with D perhaps matching TRBD2 (5 bases). The V end was cut by 2 bases, the J end by 8 bases, with 7 bases between. There are 11 residues in the CDR3. The germline V gene encodes CDR1 SQVTM and CDR2 ANQGSEA. The CDR3 loop reads CSVELRDEQFF. The CDR3 DNA follows: TGCAGCGTTGAACTGAGGGATGAGCAGTTCTTC.

The gene calls are TRBV6-1 and TRBJ1-5; the D is unclear. Trimming stripped 3 bases from V and 5 bases from J, with 5 bases between. The CDR3 has 12 amino acids. Germline CDR1 MNHNS, CDR2 SASEGT. CDR3 DNA: TGTGCCAGCAGTGACAGTTATCAGCCCCAGCATTTT. Translation gives CASSDSYQPQHF.

In DNA, the CDR3 is TGTGCCACCAGCAGACCTCAGGTGGGCCCCCTCCACTTT. It translates to CATSRPQVGPLHF. This chain joins TRBV15 and TRBJ1-6; D remains unclear. This CDR3 has 13 amino acids. V dropped 2 bases and J dropped 13 bases, with 12 bases sitting between them. Germline CDR1 and CDR2: LNHNV and YYDKDF (reference sequence). The complete variable domain, with remaining parts taken from reference TRBV15 and TRBJ1-6, reads DAMVIQNPRYQVTQFGKPVTLSCSQTLNHNVMYWYQQKSSQAPKLLFHYYDKDFNNEADTPDNFQSRRPNTSFCFLDIRSPGLGDTAMYLCATSRPQVGPLHFGNGTRLTVT.

This clone has a handful of counts. The V gene is TRBV5-4, the J gene TRBJ2-5; TRBD2 might be the D (6 bases). The V gene's germline CDR1 is SGHNT and CDR2 YYREEE (reference sequence). The CDR3 is made up of 14 amino acids. V gave up 4 bases and J gave up 7 bases, with 17 bases separating them. CDR3 loop: CASSQGAGTGTQYF. The CDR3 coding sequence is TGTGCCAGCAGCCAAGGGGCGGGGACGGGGACCCAGTACTTC. The whole variable domain, remainder taken from reference TRBV5-4 and TRBJ2-5, is ETGVTQSPTHLIKTRGQQVTLRCSSQSGHNTVSWYQQALGQGPQFIFQYYREEENGRGNFPPRFSGLQFPNYSSELNVNALELDDSALYLCASSQGAGTGTQYFGPGTRLLVL.

The chain is built from TRBV2 and TRBJ1-5, with D possibly being TRBD1 (5 bases). Trimming took 2 bases from V and 7 from J, leaving 9 bases between them. The CDR3 consists of 13 residues. Germline V gene data show CDR1 as SNHLY and CDR2 as FYNNEI. The CDR3 region has the DNA TGTGCCAGCAGTGAAATCAGGGAACAGCCCCAGCATTTT. Translated: CASSEIREQPQHF.

This clone was detected once. One end of the junction is discordant with germline, which a read error may explain. This rearrangement joins TRBV19 to TRBJ1-5, with D possibly TRBD1 on 5 matching bases. Germline assignment: CDR1 LNHDA and CDR2 SQIVND (reference sequence). The CDR3 runs to 15 residues. CDR3 loop: CASSVDSASNQPQHF. CDR3 DNA: TGTGCCAGTAGTGTAGACAGTGCTAGCAATCAGCCCCAGCATTTT.

The chain links TRBV6-6 to TRBJ2-3; possible D gene TRBD2, 5 bases. From germline, CDR1 is MNHNY and CDR2 SVGAGI (reference sequence). The CDR3 is 12 residues long. Deletions cut 6 bases from V and 8 bases from J, with 12 bases between. The CDR3 loop is CASSPRDGTQYF. In DNA form, the CDR3 reads TGTGCCAGCAGCCCACGGGATGGTACGCAGTATTTT.

The chain employs TRBV5-8 and TRBJ1-2; 7 bases map to TRBD1. Germline loops: CDR1 SGHTS, CDR2 YDEGEE. The CDR3 totals 13 residues. Losses at the gene ends were 2 bases for V and 8 bases for J; bases not matched to a gene: 6. The CDR3 DNA is TGTGCCAGCAGCTTAACAGGGGCGCCGGGCTACACCTTC. Translated, it gives CASSLTGAPGYTF.

The rearrangement uses TRBV19 and TRBJ1-4; 8 nucleotides line up with TRBD1. There are 15 residues in the CDR3. J was trimmed by 7 bases and V by 5 bases; bases with no gene match: 9. Germline assignment: CDR1 LNHDA and CDR2 SQIVND (reference sequence). CDR3 coding DNA: TGTGCCAGTAGTTACACAGGACAGGGAAGTGAAAAACTGTTTTTT. This sequence encodes CASSYTGQGSEKLFF.